Presented here are 17 T cell receptor beta chains from one specimen sequenced in a study of blood T cell repertoires in COVID-19 (dated by TCRdb to 2018 to 2020). To prepare the library, the immunoSEQ multiplex PCR assay was applied. The clones in this table, taken by TCRdb from immuneACCESS, are in-frame only. Not every clone is retained; where verified, under half of the shortfall comes from an unresolved V gene, and the cause of the rest is unknown. Present in this sample are fewer than 25,000 clones, roughly 88% of which were seen just once. The ten largest clones take up roughly 12% of the sample. Sequences were obtained from peripheral blood. The receptors come from a woman older than 75 with active or convalescent COVID-19.

The chain is built from TRBV7-9 and TRBJ2-1, with TRBD2 identical over 7 bases. After removal of 5 bases from V and 0 bases from J, the junction contained 13 bases not matched to a gene. Germline V gene lookup returns CDR1 SEHNR and CDR2 FQNEAQ (reference sequence). This CDR3 has 18 amino acids. CDR3 amino acids: CASSTSGGPYSSYNEQFF. The CDR3, as DNA: TGTGCCAGCAGCACCTCGGGGGGACCCTACTCCTCCTACAATGAGCAGTTCTTC.

The chain links TRBV5-1 to TRBJ2-7; 10 bases match TRBD1. The V segment lost 3 bases and the J segment 12 bases; nucleotides outside the gene matches: 6. The V gene's germline CDR1 is SGHRS and CDR2 YFSETQ. The CDR3 spans 12 residues. The chain's CDR3 is CASSSGTGESYF. The CDR3 DNA reads TGCGCCAGCAGCTCCGGGACAGGGGAATCGTACTTC.

The chain joins TRBV4-1 to TRBJ1-3; the D gene is possibly TRBD1 (6 bases). V was clipped by 9 bases and J by 0 bases, with 9 bases between them. The CDR3 length is 13 residues. The germline gives CDR1 MGHRA, CDR2 YSYEKL. The CDR3 nucleotides read TGCGCCAGTGGACAGACCTCTGGAAACACCATATATTTT. Translated: CASGQTSGNTIYF.

This clone has just a few counts. The J gene is TRBJ2-1, the V gene TRBV24-1; 12 bases are shared with TRBD2. The CDR3 extends over 17 amino acids. CDR1 is KGHDR, CDR2 SFDVKD, per germline. V shed 2 bases, J shed 6 bases, and the junction held 7 bases outside the gene matches. The CDR3 region is CATSDSSGRALVNEQFF. In DNA form, the CDR3 reads TGTGCCACCAGTGATTCTAGCGGGAGGGCTCTTGTCAATGAGCAGTTCTTC.

J is TRBJ2-2 and V is TRBV19; 10 nucleotides line up with TRBD1. CDR1 and CDR2 (germline): LNHDA, SQIVND (reference sequence). After removal of 9 bases from V and 5 bases from J, the junction contained 12 bases not matched to a gene. The CDR3 is 16 amino acids. CDR3 sequence (DNA): TGTGCCAGCATCCCAGACAGGGGGCTAAGGACCGGGGAGCTGTTTTTT. Its translation is CASIPDRGLRTGELFF.

The J gene is TRBJ2-5, the V gene TRBV19; D is perhaps TRBD1 (6 bases). V shed 4 bases and J shed 4 bases, with 16 bases lying between them. Germline V CDR1 and CDR2: LNHDA, SQIVND (reference sequence). The CDR3 consists of 15 residues. The CDR3 protein is CASSKHRVGAETQYF. CDR3 in DNA: TGTGCCAGTAGTAAGCACAGGGTGGGGGCAGAGACCCAGTACTTC.

There are a few counts of this clone. This chain connects TRBV19 to TRBJ2-3; D uncertain. In germline, CDR1 is LNHDA, CDR2 SQIVND (reference sequence). The CDR3 is 13 residues long. Trimming took off 4 bases at V and 2 bases at J, with 7 bases between the two ends. CDR3 amino acids: CASSTLFTDTQYF. Here the CDR3 DNA reads TGTGCCAGTAGTACTCTATTCACAGATACGCAGTATTTT. Drawing the rest from reference TRBV19 and TRBJ2-3, the complete variable domain is DGGITQSPKYLFRKEGQNVTLSCEQNLNHDAMYWYRQDPGQGLRLIYYSQIVNDFQKGDIAEGYSVSREKKESFPLTVTSAQKNPTAFYLCASSTLFTDTQYFGPGTRLTVL.

This clone showed up just a few times. The rearrangement links TRBV5-5 to TRBJ2-2, with unresolved D. Per the germline V gene, CDR1 is SGHKS and CDR2 is YYEKEE (reference sequence). This CDR3 spans 15 amino acids. With 1 base removed from V and 4 bases from J, the gap between germline ends came to 11 bases. The CDR3 nucleotides are TGTGCCAGCAGCTTGCTAGGCGGATTCACCGGGGAGCTGTTTTTT. It encodes CASSLLGGFTGELFF.

This clone was seen a single time. J is TRBJ2-7 and V is TRBV28, with D unclear. The V gene lost 7 bases and the J gene lost 2 bases, with 15 bases spanning the gap. This CDR3 comprises 14 residues. The germline gives CDR1 MDHEN, CDR2 SYDVKM. CDR3 loop: CASIPRNTAYEQYF. The CDR3 DNA reads as TGTGCCAGCATCCCCCGGAACACAGCCTACGAGCAGTACTTC. Full variable domain (missing parts from reference TRBV28 and TRBJ2-7): DVKVTQSSRYLVKRTGEKVFLECVQDMDHENMFWYRQDPGLGLRLIYFSYDVKMKEKGDIPEGYSVSREKKERFSLILESASTNQTSMYLCASIPRNTAYEQYFGPGTRLTVT.

The gene calls are TRBV5-1 and TRBJ1-1; D remains unclear. CDR1 SGHRS and CDR2 YFSETQ come from the germline V gene. CDR3 length: 13 amino acids. V was cut by 4 bases and J by 0 bases, with 7 bases left in between. CDR3 residues: CASSPSLNTEAFF. The CDR3 coding sequence is TGCGCCAGCAGCCCGAGTTTGAACACTGAAGCTTTCTTT.

V is TRBV7-9 and J is TRBJ2-1; maybe TRBD1 (6 bases). Between the trimmed V and J ends, which lost 1 base and 1 base, there was a span of 8 bases. The V gene's germline CDR1 is SEHNR and CDR2 FQNEAQ (reference sequence). This CDR3 spans 15 amino acids. The CDR3 loop is CASSLVQGSYNEQFF. DNA for the CDR3: TGTGCCAGCAGCTTAGTACAGGGTTCCTACAATGAGCAGTTCTTC.

V and J are TRBV5-1 and TRBJ1-1, with D uncertain. The CDR3 totals 14 residues. The germline V gene encodes CDR1 SGHRS and CDR2 YFSETQ. With 6 bases removed from V and 0 bases from J, the gap between germline ends came to 12 bases. DNA for the CDR3: TGCGCCAGCACCCTGACGGAGATGAACACTGAAGCTTTCTTT. Its protein is CASTLTEMNTEAFF.

The J gene is TRBJ1-2, the V gene TRBV6-2 or TRBV6-3; no firm D call. The CDR3 has 14 residues. With 4 bases removed from V and 3 bases from J, the gap between germline ends came to 12 bases. Germline-derived CDR1 and CDR2 are MNHEY and SVGEGT. CDR3 region: CASSLWPQYYGYTF. The CDR3, as DNA: TGTGCCAGCAGTTTATGGCCCCAGTACTATGGCTACACCTTC.

This clone was seen only once. The rearrangement links TRBV19 to TRBJ2-1, with a possible D match to TRBD2 (6 bases). This CDR3 has 14 amino acids. V lost 7 bases and J lost 4, with 14 bases in between. CDR1 and CDR2 from the germline V gene are LNHDA and SQIVND (reference sequence). The CDR3 protein is CASKWNSGYNEQFF. In DNA, the CDR3 is TGTGCCAGTAAATGGAATAGCGGATACAATGAGCAGTTCTTC.

This clone was counted once. This rearrangement joins TRBV5-1 to TRBJ2-3, with D uncertain. The V end lost 4 bases, the J end lost 2 bases, and 11 bases lay between the germline ends. This CDR3 is 14 amino acids long. Germline V gene sequence: CDR1 SGHRS, CDR2 YFSETQ. The CDR3 DNA reads TGCGCCAGCAGCACCTACCAGGTCACAGATACGCAGTATTTT. As protein: CASSTYQVTDTQYF.

This rearrangement joins TRBV5-1 to TRBJ1-1, with TRBD1 as a possible D gene (6 bases). V was pared by 4 bases and J by 4 bases, with 20 bases between. Looked up from germline, CDR1 is SGHRS and CDR2 is YFSETQ. This CDR3 spans 16 amino acids. CDR3 sequence (DNA): TGCGCCAGCAGCCACCCGCGACAGGACGAGGGCACTGAAGCTTTCTTT. It specifies CASSHPRQDEGTEAFF.

J is TRBJ1-2 and V is TRBV6-5, with TRBD1 identical over 7 bases. This CDR3 has 14 residues. J lost 4 bases, V lost 6 bases, and 8 bases had no gene match. Germline V gene data show CDR1 as MNHEY and CDR2 as SVGAGI. CDR3 residues: CASSPPGQSYGYTF. The CDR3 coding sequence is TGTGCCAGCAGCCCGCCGGGACAGTCCTATGGCTACACCTTC.